This TCR beta chain was sequenced for a study of shared T cell receptors in the human thymus. Only in-frame clones appear in the TCRdb table, and some are missing; sequencing was by immunoSEQ multiplex PCR. The sample contains 550,000 to 800,000 clones, 70% to 90% of which appear only once. The ends lost 0 bases at V and 5 bases at J; junction bases unmatched: 8. This CDR3 region has 16 residues. From germline, CDR1 is LGHNA and CDR2 YNFKEQ. This same sample was also part of a study on human thymus T cells. That report notes: Resections from corrective heart surgery supplied the thymus tissue.

The sequence came from a girl under three years old with a congenital heart defect. The sequenced sample was thymocytes. This chain connects TRBV4-2 to TRBJ1-2; 8 bases match TRBD1. CDR3 nucleotide sequence: TGTGCCAGCAGCCAAGAGGCAACAACAGGGGGGTATGGCTACACCTTC. It yields the protein CASSQEATTGGYGYTF.